What follows describes a single T cell receptor beta chain. This CDR3 region has 16 residues. Germline trimming cut 4 bases from V and 0 bases from J; bases unmatched to any gene: 6. CDR1 is SGHTA and CDR2 is FQGNSA in the germline V gene. The data stem from a study of cytomegalovirus exposure and HLA in healthy donors. It was with 60 Vbeta and 13 Jbeta primers that the PCR ran. TCRdb's table, derived via immunoSEQ multiplex PCR, lists solely in-frame clones and lacks some. The sample shows tens of thousands of clones, more than 80% of them seen only once. The sample comprised PBMCs. The clonotype comes from a woman between 25 and 40 years old in good health and CMV-seronegative. The chain uses TRBV7-2 and TRBJ1-3; 7 bases agree with TRBD1. CDR3 loop: CASSWNRGGSGNTIYF. The CDR3 bases are TGTGCCAGCAGCTGGAACAGGGGTGGCTCTGGAAACACCATATATTTT.